This TCR beta chain is drawn from a study of T cells expressing NK-cell markers. Findings of the study overall: One observes that, in four donors, these clonotypes were also the leading ones within the CD3+CD56-NKG2C+ fraction.

Comments on this clonotype: Its antigen is currently unknown.

CDR1 and CDR2 (germline): SGDLS, YYNGEE. The CDR3 has 19 residues. TCRdb reprocessed the 5' RACE reads and stores each CDR3 protein as one record, lacking DNA. The repertoire table contains roughly 390,000 distinct CDR3 sequences. V gene TRBV9 combines with J gene TRBJ1-3; no DNA is available, so the TRBD1 call from TCRdb remains unchecked. Input material: blood T cells: a sorted CD56 or NKG2C T cell subset, CD4+ or CD8+ T cells, or bulk PBMC T cells (not recorded which). The TCR comes from a man aged 18-69 years in good health. CDR3 sequence reads: CASSVATWATASIGNTIYF.